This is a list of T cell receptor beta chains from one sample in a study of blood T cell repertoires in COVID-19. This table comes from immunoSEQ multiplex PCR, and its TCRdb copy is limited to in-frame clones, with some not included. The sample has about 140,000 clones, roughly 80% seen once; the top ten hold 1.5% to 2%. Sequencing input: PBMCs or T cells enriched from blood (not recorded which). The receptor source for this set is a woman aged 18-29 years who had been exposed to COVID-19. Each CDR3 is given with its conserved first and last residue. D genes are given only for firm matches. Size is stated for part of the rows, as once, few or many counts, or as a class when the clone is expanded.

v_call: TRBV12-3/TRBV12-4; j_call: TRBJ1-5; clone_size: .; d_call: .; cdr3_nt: TGTGCCAGCAGTGTCCGTTTCAATCAGCCCCAGCATTTT; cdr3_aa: CASSVRFNQPQHF
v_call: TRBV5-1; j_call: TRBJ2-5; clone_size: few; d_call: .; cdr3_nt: TGCGCCAGCAGCCAGGGACACCCACCAGAGACCCAGTACTTC; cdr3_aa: CASSQGHPPETQYF
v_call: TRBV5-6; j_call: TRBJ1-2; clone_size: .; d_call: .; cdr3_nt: TGTGCCAGCAGCTTGGTCCAACTCGGTGACAGGCTGGGTGGCTACACCTTC; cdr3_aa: CASSLVQLGDRLGGYTF
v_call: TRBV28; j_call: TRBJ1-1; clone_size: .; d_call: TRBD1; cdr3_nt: TGTGCCAGCAGACTACAGGGGGCGAACACTGAAGCTTTCTTT; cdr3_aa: CASRLQGANTEAFF
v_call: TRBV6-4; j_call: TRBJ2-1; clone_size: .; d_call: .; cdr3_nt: TGTGCCAGCAGTGACTCGACAACTAGTCACGCAAGTGAGCAGTTCTTC; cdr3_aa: CASSDSTTSHASEQFF
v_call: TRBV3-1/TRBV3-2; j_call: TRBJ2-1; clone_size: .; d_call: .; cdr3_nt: TGTGCCAGCAGCCTCAGCGGCTCCTACAATGAGCAGTTCTTC; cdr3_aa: CASSLSGSYNEQFF
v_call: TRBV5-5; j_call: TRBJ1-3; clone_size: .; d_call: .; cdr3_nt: TGTGCCAGCAGCTTGGTCCCGGGACAACTCTGGAAGGGAAACACCATATATTTT; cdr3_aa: CASSLVPGQLWKGNTIYF
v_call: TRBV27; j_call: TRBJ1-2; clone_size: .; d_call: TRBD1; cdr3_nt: TGTGCCAGCAGTTCCCGACAGGGGGCGGATGGCTACACCTTC; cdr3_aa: CASSSRQGADGYTF
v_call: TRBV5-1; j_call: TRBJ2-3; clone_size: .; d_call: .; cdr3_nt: TGCGCCAGCAGCTTTGCAAGCAGCACAGATACGCAGTATTTT; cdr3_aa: CASSFASSTDTQYF
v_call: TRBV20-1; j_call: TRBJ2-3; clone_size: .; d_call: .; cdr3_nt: TGCAGTGCTAGGACACGGAATACGCAGTATTTT; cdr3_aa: CSARTRNTQYF
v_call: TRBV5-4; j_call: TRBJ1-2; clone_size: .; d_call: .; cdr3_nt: TGTGCCAGCAGTCTTCACTATGGCTACACCTTC; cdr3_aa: CASSLHYGYTF
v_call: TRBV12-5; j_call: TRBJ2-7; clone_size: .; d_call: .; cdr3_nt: TGTGCTAGTGGTCAGGGATTCTCCTACGAGCAGTACTTC; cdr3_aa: CASGQGFSYEQYF
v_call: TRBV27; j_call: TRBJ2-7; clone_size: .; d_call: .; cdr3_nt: TGTGCCAGCAGTTTTATGGTGAGCTCCTACGAGCAGTACTTC; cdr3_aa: CASSFMVSSYEQYF
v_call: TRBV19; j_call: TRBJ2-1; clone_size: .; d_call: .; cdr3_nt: TGTGCCAGTAGTAGCTTCGGTTATTACAATGAGCAGTTCTTC; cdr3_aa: CASSSFGYYNEQFF
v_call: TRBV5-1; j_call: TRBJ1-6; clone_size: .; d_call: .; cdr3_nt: TGCGCCAGCAGGGGGCTTGATTCACCCCTCCACTTT; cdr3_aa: CASRGLDSPLHF
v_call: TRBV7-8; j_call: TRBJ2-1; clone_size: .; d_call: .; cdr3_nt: TGTGCCAGCAGCTTAGTCCCCTTAGCGGCTACGCACAATGAGCAGTTCTTC; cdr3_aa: CASSLVPLAATHNEQFF